Many counts were recorded for the clone carrying this T cell receptor beta chain. Its specificity is not known. For donors with ophthalmopathy, the disease showed moderate-to-severe activity, reached CAS ≥3 and NOSPECS ≥4, and had lasted under 3 months. Certain patients, namely those with other autoimmune diseases, uncontrolled infections, pregnancy or lactation, were excluded. Fresh peripheral blood, around 10 ml, was the PBMC source. Germline V gene lookup returns CDR1 MNHEY and CDR2 SVGAGI. V gave up 0 bases and J gave up 1 base; unmatched junction bases: 4. The CDR3 extends over 16 amino acids. Amplification of the TCR beta CDR3 regions used RNA transcripts (as template). After a first-round RT-PCR with HTBI primers, a second-round multiplex PCR was run. A single record per CDR3 protein comes from TCRdb applying MiXCR to the multiplex PCR reads. This sample has around 340,000 distinct CDR3 sequences, with 15% to 20% found just once.

This sample is drawn from a study of Graves' ophthalmopathy and Graves' hyperthyroidism. Findings and caveats of the study: Most expanded clonotypes in thyroid above 0.001 frequency also showed up in blood.

Sequences were obtained from peripheral blood. The chain carries TRBV6-5 and TRBJ1-1, with TRBD1 matching 8 bases. This clonotype was sampled from an adult man with Graves' ophthalmopathy. The CDR3 region is CASSYSWTGTNTEAFF. The CDR3 coding sequence is TGTGCCAGCAGTTACTCGTGGACAGGGACGAACACTGAAGCTTTCTTT.